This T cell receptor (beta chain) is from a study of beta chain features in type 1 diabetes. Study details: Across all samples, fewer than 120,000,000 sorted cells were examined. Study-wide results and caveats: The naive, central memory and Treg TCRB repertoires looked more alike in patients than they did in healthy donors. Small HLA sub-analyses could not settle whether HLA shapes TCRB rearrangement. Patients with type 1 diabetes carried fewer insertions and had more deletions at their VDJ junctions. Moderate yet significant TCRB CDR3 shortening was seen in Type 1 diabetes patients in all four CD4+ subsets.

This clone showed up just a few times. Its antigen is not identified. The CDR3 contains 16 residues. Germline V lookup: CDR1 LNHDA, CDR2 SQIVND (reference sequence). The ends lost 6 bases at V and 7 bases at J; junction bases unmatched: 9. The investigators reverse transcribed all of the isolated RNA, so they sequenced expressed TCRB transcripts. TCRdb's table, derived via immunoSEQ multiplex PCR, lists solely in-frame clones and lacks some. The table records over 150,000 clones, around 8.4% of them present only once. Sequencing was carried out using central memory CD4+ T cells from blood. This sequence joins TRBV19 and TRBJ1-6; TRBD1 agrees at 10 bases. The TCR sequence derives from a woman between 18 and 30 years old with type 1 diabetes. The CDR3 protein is CASRAGTGVRNSPLHF. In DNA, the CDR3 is TGTGCCAGTAGAGCCGGGACAGGGGTTCGGAATTCACCCCTCCACTTT.